The 21 T cell receptor beta chains presented below share a single source sample, sequenced in a study of blood T cell repertoires in COVID-19. Clones were sequenced by immunoSEQ multiplex PCR, and TCRdb holds only the in-frame ones, with some missing. The sample lists 300,000 to 400,000 clones; around 85% were seen once. Sequenced material: peripheral blood. The origin of the receptors is a human donor in a cohort sampled during active COVID-19.

This sequence joins TRBV13 and TRBJ2-5, with 12 bases that match TRBD2. This CDR3 has 16 amino acids. The V and J ends lost 4 bases and 4 bases, in that order; junction bases with no gene match: 7. The germline V gene has CDR1 PRHDT and CDR2 FYEKMQ (reference sequence). CDR3 nucleotide sequence: TGTGCCAGCAGCTCTCTCGGACTAGCGGGGCCAGAGACCCAGTACTTC. Protein: CASSSLGLAGPETQYF.

The chain is built from TRBV7-9 and TRBJ1-4; 9 bases align to TRBD1. Trimming cost V 5 bases and J 4 bases; bases outside gene matches: 5. CDR3 length: 15 amino acids. The germline V gene encodes CDR1 SEHNR and CDR2 FQNEAQ (reference sequence). The chain's CDR3 is CASSIQGAFNEKLFF. In DNA form, the CDR3 reads TGTGCCAGCAGCATACAGGGGGCTTTTAATGAAAAACTGTTTTTT.

The genes are TRBV6-2 or TRBV6-3 and TRBJ1-1; the D is unclear. V lost 0 bases to trimming and J lost 2 bases, with 7 bases between them. CDR1 and CDR2 (germline): MNHEY, SVGEGT. The CDR3 is 14 amino acids. The CDR3 region is CASSYSPGNTEAFF. The CDR3 region has the DNA TGTGCCAGCAGTTACTCCCCGGGAAACACTGAAGCTTTCTTT.

The V call is TRBV6-5, the J call TRBJ1-2; D unclear. The CDR3 is 15 amino acids. CDR1 is MNHEY, CDR2 SVGAGI, per germline. The V end was cut by 6 bases, the J end by 3 bases, with 17 bases between. DNA of the CDR3: TGTGCCAGCAGCCTTAGGAGTCCCGCCGACTATGGCTACACCTTC. Residues: CASSLRSPADYGYTF.

The rearrangement links TRBV19 to TRBJ1-1, with 7 bases fitting TRBD1. The CDR3 has 17 residues. The J segment lost 0 bases and the V segment lost 4 bases, leaving 11 bases of the junction unmatched. Germline CDR1 reads LNHDA; CDR2 reads SQIVND (reference sequence). This chain's CDR3 is CASSRGAGQIMNTEAFF. The CDR3 coding sequence is TGTGCCAGTAGTAGAGGGGCGGGACAGATAATGAACACTGAAGCTTTCTTT.

The chain employs TRBV3-1 (or the pseudogene TRBV3-2) and TRBJ1-2, with D unclear. The CDR3 consists of 14 residues. Germline loops: CDR1 LGHDT, CDR2 YNNKEL (reference sequence). V gave up 1 base and J gave up 8 bases, with 14 bases separating them. CDR3 DNA: TGTGCCAGCAGCCAAGTTCAAGGGAGGTGGGGCTACACCTTC. Encoded protein: CASSQVQGRWGYTF.

This clone was recorded only once. The rearrangement links TRBV30 to TRBJ2-7; D is undetermined. The CDR3 runs to 12 residues. The germline gives CDR1 GTSNPN, CDR2 SVGIG (reference sequence). The V end was cut by 3 bases, the J end by 1 base, with 7 bases between. DNA of the CDR3: TGTGCCTGGAGGGGCATGTCCTACGAGCAGTACTTC. It is translated as CAWRGMSYEQYF. The whole variable domain, remainder taken from reference TRBV30 and TRBJ2-7, is SQTIHQWPATLVQPVGSPLSLECTVEGTSNPNLYWYRQAAGRGLQLLFYSVGIGQISSEVPQNLSASRPQDRQFILSSKKLLLSDSGFYLCAWRGMSYEQYFGPGTRLTVT.

The chain couples TRBV29-1 to TRBJ2-4; weak D call: TRBD1 (5 bases). V gave up 4 bases and J gave up 1 base, with 5 bases separating them. Germline V gene lookup returns CDR1 SQVTM and CDR2 ANQGSEA. The CDR3 runs to 12 residues. For the CDR3, the DNA is TGCAGCGTTGCAGGGGCCAAAAACATTCAGTACTTC. Translated, it gives CSVAGAKNIQYF. The full variable domain, rest sourced from reference TRBV29-1 and TRBJ2-4, is SAVISQKPSRDICQRGTSLTIQCQVDSQVTMMFWYRQQPGQSLTLIATANQGSEATYESGFVIDKFPISRPNLTFSTLTVSNMSPEDSSIYLCSVAGAKNIQYFGAGTRLSVL.

The CDR3 sequence is CASRKRQVPNTEAFF. Written as DNA, the CDR3 is TGTGCCAGCAGGAAGAGACAGGTACCGAACACTGAAGCTTTCTTT. This chain links TRBV6-5 with TRBJ1-1; perhaps TRBD1 as D (6 bases). The CDR3 is made up of 15 amino acids. CDR1 and CDR2 from the germline V gene are MNHEY and SVGAGI. Trimming cost V 6 bases and J 1 base, with 15 bases left between them.

V gene TRBV19 combines with J gene TRBJ2-4; tentatively, D is TRBD1 (6 bases). Germline V lookup: CDR1 LNHDA, CDR2 SQIVND (reference sequence). This CDR3 spans 17 amino acids. The V end was cut by 6 bases, the J end by 0 bases, with 18 bases between. The chain's CDR3 is CASSRTWTELAKNIQYF. The CDR3 bases are TGTGCCAGTAGCCGGACTTGGACAGAGCTAGCCAAAAACATTCAGTACTTC.

J is TRBJ1-2 and V is TRBV6-5; weak D call: TRBD1 (5 bases). The germline V gene has CDR1 MNHEY and CDR2 SVGAGI. The CDR3 extends over 12 amino acids. V lost 10 bases and J 9 bases, leaving 18 bases between the germline ends. CDR3 DNA: TGTGCCACCACAGTGAGGGGAGGTAGCTACACCTTC. It specifies CATTVRGGSYTF.

The CDR3 sequence: CASTRTGDEKLFF. CDR3 bases: TGTGCCAGCACCCGGACAGGGGACGAAAAACTGTTTTTT. V is TRBV6-5 and J is TRBJ1-4, with 9 bases matching TRBD1. Germline values: CDR1 MNHEY, CDR2 SVGAGI. Trimming removed 7 bases from V and 8 bases from J; junction bases left unmatched: 5. The CDR3 is 13 residues long.

This clone turned up a few times. This sequence joins TRBV12-3 or TRBV12-4 and TRBJ2-1; TRBD1 is a possible D gene (6 bases). This CDR3 comprises 12 residues. The germline V and J ends were trimmed by 5 bases and 12 bases, with 14 bases remaining between them. CDR3 residues: CASSPTGLRQFF. CDR3 nucleotides: TGTGCCAGCAGTCCGACAGGCCTTCGGCAGTTCTTC.

The CDR3 loop reads CSVVRRQGEYGYTF. Written as DNA, the CDR3 is TGCAGCGTGGTCAGGAGGCAGGGGGAGTATGGCTACACCTTC. The genes are TRBV29-1 and TRBJ1-2; TRBD1 aligns across 7 bases. The germline CDR1 and CDR2 sequences are SQVTM and ANQGSEA. The ends lost 6 bases at V and 5 bases at J; junction bases unmatched: 12. This CDR3 has 14 residues.

This clone was seen only once. CDR3 residues: CASSVVSSGGTSSYNEQFF. Written as DNA, the CDR3 is TGTGCCAGCAGCGTAGTTTCTAGCGGGGGGACGAGCTCCTACAATGAGCAGTTCTTC. The genes are TRBV9 and TRBJ2-1; TRBD2 matches at 11 bases. The V gene end was trimmed by 0 bases and the J gene end by 0 bases; junction bases not matched to a gene: 8. The CDR3 runs to 19 residues. Germline assignment: CDR1 SGDLS and CDR2 YYNGEE.

The chain combines TRBV5-4 with TRBJ1-5; D uncertain. Germline V gene lookup returns CDR1 SGHNT and CDR2 YYREEE (reference sequence). The V gene lost 2 bases and the J gene lost 2 bases, with 2 bases spanning the gap. This CDR3 is 12 amino acids long. As DNA, the CDR3 is TGTGCCAGCAGCTTCGGCAATCAGCCCCAGCATTTT. Translation: CASSFGNQPQHF.

This rearrangement joins TRBV7-3 to TRBJ2-1; D possibly corresponds to TRBD2 (6 bases). V dropped 0 bases and J dropped 7 bases, with 10 bases sitting between them. The CDR3 spans 14 residues. Germline assignment: CDR1 SGHTA and CDR2 FQGTGA. In DNA form, the CDR3 reads TGTGCCAGCAGCTTAACGGGGGGATTGAATGAGCAGTTCTTC. As protein: CASSLTGGLNEQFF.

This clone was picked up a small number of times. The chain links TRBV18 to TRBJ1-1; weak D call: TRBD1 (5 bases). The V end lost 2 bases, the J end lost 5 bases, and 12 bases lay between the germline ends. CDR3 length equals 14 residues. Germline CDR1 reads KGHSH; CDR2 reads LQKENI. CDR3 sequence: CASSPGGDRTEAFF. CDR3 in DNA: TGTGCCAGCTCACCAGGAGGGGATCGGACTGAAGCTTTCTTT. The whole variable domain, filled in from reference TRBV18 and TRBJ1-1, reads NAGVMQNPRHLVRRRGQEARLRCSPMKGHSHVYWYRQLPEEGLKFMVYLQKENIIDESGMPKERFSAEFPKEGPSILRIQQVVRGDSAAYFCASSPGGDRTEAFFGQGTRLTVV.

The chain employs TRBV12-3 or TRBV12-4 and TRBJ1-1; D is undetermined. The V end was cut by 6 bases, the J end by 10 bases, with 12 bases between. This CDR3 has 11 amino acids. The CDR3 DNA sequence: TGTGCCAGCAGGTCCACCGAGTTAGCTTTCTTT. Residues: CASRSTELAFF.

Only a few counts were recorded for this clone. The rearrangement links TRBV7-9 to TRBJ2-1; 12 bases align to TRBD2. Germline V CDR1 and CDR2: SEHNR, FQNEAQ (reference sequence). CDR3 length: 16 residues. V shed 5 bases and J 5 bases; nucleotides not matched to a gene: 7. The CDR3 sequence: CASSEGLAGRNNEQFF. In nucleotides, the CDR3 is TGTGCCAGCAGCGAAGGACTAGCGGGGAGAAACAATGAGCAGTTCTTC.

This clone has just one count. J is TRBJ2-3 and V is TRBV24-1; 7 positions match TRBD2. The trim removed 0 bases at V and 0 bases at J, leaving 2 bases unmatched. Germline V CDR1 and CDR2: KGHDR, SFDVKD. This CDR3 comprises 16 residues. In DNA, the CDR3 is TGTGCCACCAGTGATTTGAAGCGGGACAGCACAGATACGCAGTATTTT. It is translated as CATSDLKRDSTDTQYF.